Listed below are T cell receptor beta chains from one sample, sequenced in a study of T cells after yellow fever vaccination. In TCRdb, the 5' RACE reads were re-called with MiXCR into one record per CDR3 protein. The table shows about 320,000 distinct CDR3 sequences, with 12% occurring only once. The sequencing here drew on CD4+ T cells sorted from PBMCs, taken 15 days after the yellow fever booster vaccination. Receptors originate from a man between 18 and 35 years old who received the YFV17D yellow fever vaccine. CDR3s include the opening cysteine and the closing phenylalanine or tryptophan. A D gene is named only where the DNA matches it firmly. Some rows mark clone size as missing; the rest say once, few, many or name a class of expanded clone.

v_gene,abundance,j_gene,d_gene,CDR3aa,CDR3nt
TRBV6-5,few,TRBJ1-2,-,CASSYSLKPANYGYTF,TGTGCCAGCAGTTACTCGCTGAAACCGGCTAACTATGGCTACACCTTC
TRBV7-9,-,TRBJ1-3,-,CASSFLDSRSGNTIYF,TGTGCCAGCAGCTTCCTGGACAGTCGCTCTGGAAACACCATATATTTT
TRBV12-3/TRBV12-4,-,TRBJ1-5,TRBD1,CASRRDRGSQPQHF,TGTGCCAGCAGGCGAGACAGGGGTAGTCAGCCCCAGCATTTT
TRBV25-1,many,TRBJ2-1,-,CASSVGGFSYNEQFF,TGTGCCAGCAGTGTGGGGGGCTTCTCCTACAATGAGCAGTTCTTC
TRBV6-6,few,TRBJ2-3,-,CASSQYSDTQYF,TGTGCCAGCAGTCAATACTCAGATACGCAGTATTTT
TRBV7-2,-,TRBJ2-3,-,CASSLAAQGTGRDTQYF,TGTGCCAGCAGCTTAGCTGCTCAGGGTACCGGTCGAGATACGCAGTATTTT
TRBV3-1,-,TRBJ1-6,-,CASSPSALGSPLHF,TGTGCCAGCAGCCCCTCGGCCCTCGGTTCACCCCTCCACTTT
TRBV7-2,-,TRBJ2-1,TRBD1,CASSFLGQGGGGEQFF,TGTGCCAGCAGCTTCCTAGGACAGGGGGGGGGAGGAGAGCAGTTCTTC
TRBV29-1,-,TRBJ2-3,-,CSPLTRDTQYF,TGCAGCCCCCTCACGCGGGATACGCAGTATTTT
TRBV10-3,few,TRBJ1-1,-,CASRGSDTEAFF,TGTGCCTCAAGAGGGTCGGACACTGAAGCTTTCTTT
TRBV29-1,-,TRBJ2-3,-,CSVEMRSTDTQYF,TGCAGCGTTGAGATGAGGAGCACAGATACGCAGTATTTT
TRBV6-2/TRBV6-3,few,TRBJ1-1,-,CASSYRGQGNTEAFF,TGTGCCAGCAGTTATCGGGGGCAGGGGAACACTGAAGCTTTCTTT
TRBV4-2,few,TRBJ1-1,-,CASRSADFRTQNTEAFF,TGTGCCAGCAGATCCGCCGACTTCAGGACCCAGAACACTGAAGCTTTCTTT
TRBV12-3/TRBV12-4,-,TRBJ2-4,TRBD1,CASRRTGSKNIQYF,TGTGCCAGCAGACGGACAGGGTCCAAAAACATTCAGTACTTC
TRBV20-1,-,TRBJ2-3,-,CSASPFRRGTDTQYF,TGCAGTGCTAGTCCCTTTCGGAGGGGGACAGATACGCAGTATTTT
TRBV7-2,once,TRBJ2-1,TRBD1,CASSVSTGFSYNEQFF,TGTGCCAGCAGCGTATCGACAGGGTTCTCCTACAATGAGCAGTTCTTC
TRBV7-9,-,TRBJ1-6,TRBD1,CASSFHDRENSPLHF,TGTGCCAGCAGCTTCCATGACAGGGAGAATTCACCCCTCCACTTT
TRBV7-9,-,TRBJ2-5,TRBD1,CASSFSSTGVWPQETQYF,TGTGCCAGCAGCTTTTCGTCGACAGGGGTTTGGCCCCAAGAGACCCAGTACTTC
TRBV12-3/TRBV12-4,many,TRBJ1-1,-,CASTLLGNTEAFF,TGTGCCAGCACCCTTCTGGGGAACACTGAAGCTTTCTTT
TRBV28,few,TRBJ2-5,-,CASIGSPETQYF,TGTGCCAGCATCGGTAGTCCGGAGACCCAGTACTTC